The 30 T cell receptor beta chains reported below all come from one sample, sequenced in a study of blood T cell repertoires in COVID-19 (dated by TCRdb to 2019 to 2021). The method was the immunoSEQ multiplex PCR assay. Entries here come from immuneACCESS through TCRdb and include only in-frame sequences with V and J called. Some clones fail to appear in such tables; in the studies checked, an unresolved V gene covers under half of the shortfall, and the cause of the remainder is unknown. The sample yields 150,000 to 200,000 clones; around 81% were counted once. Over 2% of the sample goes to the ten largest clones. The sequencing input was peripheral blood. The receptors originated from a human donor with acute or convalescent COVID-19. The donor label of this sample is uncertain.

V usage is TRBV5-1 and J usage is TRBJ1-4; D not certain. Per germline, CDR1 SGHRS and CDR2 YFSETQ. The CDR3 is 14 amino acids. V was pared by 3 bases and J by 5 bases, with 11 bases between. DNA for the CDR3: TGCGCCAGCAGCTCCTTCGGGGAGAATGAAAAACTGTTTTTT. Residues: CASSSFGENEKLFF. The variable domain in full, with the rest retrieved from reference TRBV5-1 and TRBJ1-4, is KAGVTQTPRYLIKTRGQQVTLSCSPISGHRSVSWYQQTPGQGLQFLFEYFSETQRNKGNFPGRFSGRQFSNSRSEMNVSTLELGDSALYLCASSSFGENEKLFFGSGTQLSVL.

CDR3 nucleotides: TGTGCCAGCACTGACAGGGGGCGCGCCTATGGCTACACCTTC. Residues: CASTDRGRAYGYTF. The chain recombines TRBV19 with TRBJ1-2; the match to TRBD1 covers 10 bases. Germline loops: CDR1 LNHDA, CDR2 SQIVND (reference sequence). This CDR3 is built from 14 residues. Trimming cost V 9 bases and J 4 bases; bases outside gene matches: 8.

This rearrangement joins TRBV5-6 to TRBJ2-7, with D perhaps TRBD1 (6 bases). There are 14 residues in the CDR3. V lost 2 bases to trimming and J lost 3 bases, with 12 bases between them. Germline V gene sequence: CDR1 SGHDT, CDR2 YYEEEE. This CDR3 reads CASSLPGHLYEQYF. DNA for the CDR3: TGTGCCAGCAGCTTACCGGGACACCTCTACGAGCAGTACTTC.

This chain connects TRBV4-1 to TRBJ2-1; 12 nucleotides line up with TRBD2. Germline V gene data show CDR1 as MGHRA and CDR2 as YSYEKL. This CDR3 is 17 amino acids long. After removal of 6 bases from V and 5 bases from J, the junction contained 11 bases not matched to a gene. In DNA, the CDR3 is TGCGCCAGCAGTCGAAATAGACTAGCGGGGGAGGACAATGAGCAGTTCTTC. It translates to CASSRNRLAGEDNEQFF.

The chain combines TRBV11-3 with TRBJ2-1; a possible D gene is TRBD1 (6 bases). The CDR3 is 17 amino acids. The V gene's germline CDR1 is SGHNT and CDR2 YENEEA. The V end was cut by 5 bases, the J end by 0 bases, with 17 bases between. The CDR3 DNA reads as TGTGCCAGCAGCGCTCGGGACACGGATCTCTCCTACAATGAGCAGTTCTTC. It is translated as CASSARDTDLSYNEQFF.

This chain uses TRBV7-3 with TRBJ2-3; 8 positions match TRBD2. V dropped 3 bases and J dropped 6; count of bases not matched to a gene: 5. The germline V gene encodes CDR1 SGHTA and CDR2 FQGTGA. The CDR3 loop spans 14 amino acids. CDR3 nucleotide sequence: TGTGCCAGCAGCTTTCAGACTAGCGATGATACGCAGTATTTT. This sequence encodes CASSFQTSDDTQYF.

The chain links TRBV6-1 to TRBJ1-6; perhaps TRBD1 as D (5 bases). The CDR3 is made up of 14 amino acids. Per germline, CDR1 MNHNS and CDR2 SASEGT. The V and J ends lost 1 base and 7 bases respectively, with 8 bases between them. The CDR3 is CASSEGAGNSPLHF. CDR3 nucleotides: TGTGCCAGCAGTGAAGGGGCAGGGAATTCACCCCTCCACTTT.

The chain combines TRBV6-5 with TRBJ2-5; 8 bases match TRBD2. Trimming cost V 5 bases and J 5 bases; bases outside gene matches: 1. The germline CDR1 and CDR2 sequences are MNHEY and SVGAGI. CDR3 length equals 12 residues. CDR3 nucleotides: TGTGCCAGCAGTAGGACTAGCGAGACCCAGTACTTC. This gives the protein CASSRTSETQYF.

V usage is TRBV29-1 and J usage is TRBJ2-7; D may be TRBD1 (5 bases). This CDR3 spans 11 amino acids. Trimming shortened V by 4 bases and J by 5 bases, and 9 bases separated the two germline ends. Germline assignment: CDR1 SQVTM and CDR2 ANQGSEA. The CDR3 region is CSVVVGDEQYF. CDR3 sequence (DNA): TGCAGCGTTGTTGTAGGGGACGAGCAGTACTTC.

The chain joins TRBV5-4 to TRBJ2-1, with 9 bases lining up with TRBD2. The CDR3 spans 14 residues. Trimming at V came to 10 bases and at J to 5 bases, leaving 10 bases not matched to a gene. Germline V lookup: CDR1 SGHNT, CDR2 YYREEE (reference sequence). CDR3 DNA sequence: TGTGCCGGTCGCGGGGGGGCCAGGGACAATGAGCAGTTCTTC. This gives the protein CAGRGGARDNEQFF.

The V call is TRBV6-6, the J call TRBJ2-3, with 10 bases identical to TRBD1. The V gene's germline CDR1 is MNHNY and CDR2 SVGAGI (reference sequence). The V and J ends lost 5 bases and 1 base, in that order; junction bases with no gene match: 3. This CDR3 region has 15 residues. The CDR3 spells CASSTGTGGTDTQYF. The DNA of the CDR3 is TGTGCCAGCAGTACCGGGACAGGGGGCACAGATACGCAGTATTTT.

The chain employs TRBV28 and TRBJ2-3, with 7 bases identical to TRBD2. The V and J ends lost 5 bases and 10 bases, in that order; junction bases with no gene match: 6. The CDR3 covers 12 residues. Germline CDR1 is MDHEN and CDR2 is SYDVKM. DNA for the CDR3: TGTGCCAGCAGTCTCACTAGCGATGCGCAGTATTTT. This gives the protein CASSLTSDAQYF. Full variable domain (rest looked up from reference TRBV28 and TRBJ2-3): DVKVTQSSRYLVKRTGEKVFLECVQDMDHENMFWYRQDPGLGLRLIYFSYDVKMKEKGDIPEGYSVSREKKERFSLILESASTNQTSMYLCASSLTSDAQYFGPGTRLTVL.

The gene calls are TRBV7-3 and TRBJ1-1, with TRBD1 as a possible D gene (5 bases). CDR3 length: 13 residues. From germline, CDR1 is SGHTA and CDR2 FQGTGA. Trimming took off 5 bases at V and 8 bases at J, with 15 bases between the two ends. In DNA form, the CDR3 reads TGTGCCAGCAGCAGTGGGACCGGGGGAGAAGCTTTCTTT. Protein sequence: CASSSGTGGEAFF.

The chain employs TRBV2 and TRBJ2-2; 11 nucleotides match TRBD2. Per germline, CDR1 SNHLY and CDR2 FYNNEI. CDR3 size: 15 residues. V was pared by 4 bases and J by 6 bases, with 4 bases of the junction left unmatched. CDR3 DNA: TGTGCCAGCAGTGCGACTAGCGGGACCCCCGGGGAGCTGTTTTTT. This encodes CASSATSGTPGELFF.

The chain joins TRBV19 to TRBJ1-1, with D maybe TRBD1 (6 bases). Trimming left V 6 bases short and J 2 bases short, with 13 bases between. The CDR3 extends over 14 amino acids. The germline gives CDR1 LNHDA, CDR2 SQIVND (reference sequence). CDR3 sequence: CASRRGQTNTEAFF. The CDR3 bases are TGTGCCAGTAGGCGAGGACAGACCAACACTGAAGCTTTCTTT.

The chain employs TRBV19 and TRBJ1-2; D is possibly TRBD1 (5 bases). The CDR3 consists of 15 residues. The V and J ends lost 3 bases and 5 bases respectively, with 16 bases between them. Germline V lookup: CDR1 LNHDA, CDR2 SQIVND (reference sequence). The CDR3 spells CASSISEGDWYGYTF. The CDR3 DNA reads as TGTGCCAGTAGTATTTCAGAAGGGGACTGGTATGGCTACACCTTC.

With respect to this clone: The junction departs from the called germline gene at one end, perhaps through a read error. The gene calls are TRBV27 and TRBJ1-2, with D possibly matching TRBD1 (6 bases). Germline V gene sequence: CDR1 MNHEY, CDR2 SMNVEV (reference sequence). CDR3 length: 10 residues. This CDR3 reads CASSSLTGDF. The CDR3, as DNA: TGTGCCAGCAGTTCCCTGACAGGAGACTTC.

This clone has just one count. The rearrangement joins TRBV19 to TRBJ1-2; D perhaps matches TRBD1 (5 bases). V was pared by 6 bases and J by 4 bases, with 15 bases between. Germline V gene data show CDR1 as LNHDA and CDR2 as SQIVND (reference sequence). The CDR3 length is 14 residues. The CDR3 here is CASRRAGVPYGYTF. The CDR3 nucleotides read TGTGCCAGTAGACGGGCGGGGGTGCCCTATGGCTACACCTTC.

The chain carries TRBV5-4 and TRBJ2-5, with D maybe TRBD1 (5 bases). Trimming removed 4 bases at V and 1 base at J, with 14 bases between. The CDR3 is 15 amino acids. Germline V lookup: CDR1 SGHNT, CDR2 YYREEE (reference sequence). For the CDR3, the DNA is TGTGCCAGCAGCCCACCGACAGTCCCCCAAGAGACCCAGTACTTC. Its translation is CASSPPTVPQETQYF. Drawing the rest from reference TRBV5-4 and TRBJ2-5, the complete variable domain is ETGVTQSPTHLIKTRGQQVTLRCSSQSGHNTVSWYQQALGQGPQFIFQYYREEENGRGNFPPRFSGLQFPNYSSELNVNALELDDSALYLCASSPPTVPQETQYFGPGTRLLVL.

The rearrangement links TRBV9 to TRBJ2-7; 7 nucleotides line up with TRBD2. V trimming: 5 bases; J trimming: 1 base; junction bases outside the gene matches: 9. Germline CDR1 is SGDLS and CDR2 is YYNGEE. This CDR3 has 15 residues. In nucleotides, the CDR3 is TGTGCCAGCAGTGCGGCTAGCGGAGGGTCCTACGAGCAGTACTTC. Its protein is CASSAASGGSYEQYF.

V gene TRBV6-6 combines with J gene TRBJ2-1; 10 bases map to TRBD2. The CDR3 runs to 14 residues. Germline trimming cut 4 bases from V and 8 bases from J; bases unmatched to any gene: 5. Germline V lookup: CDR1 MNHNY, CDR2 SVGAGI (reference sequence). Here the CDR3 reads CASSSASGSHEQFF. In DNA, the CDR3 is TGTGCCAGCAGTTCGGCTAGCGGGAGTCATGAGCAGTTCTTC.

The rearrangement links TRBV10-3 to TRBJ1-6, with D maybe TRBD1 (6 bases). V was pared by 6 bases and J by 10 bases, with 13 bases between. Germline V gene data show CDR1 as ENHRY and CDR2 as SYGVKD. The CDR3 runs 13 residues. The DNA of the CDR3 is TGTGCCATCAGGACAGGCTTGGAGTCACCCCTCCACTTT. This codes for CAIRTGLESPLHF.

The rearrangement links TRBV6-5 to TRBJ1-6; 7 bases are a match to TRBD1. The CDR3 spans 15 residues. J was trimmed by 2 bases and V by 6 bases; bases with no gene match: 4. Germline V gene sequence: CDR1 MNHEY, CDR2 SVGAGI. CDR3 in amino acids: CASSQGVPYNSPLHF. Here the CDR3 DNA reads TGTGCCAGCAGCCAGGGGGTCCCCTATAATTCACCCCTCCACTTT.

The genes are TRBV6-4 and TRBJ2-2; 11 bases align to TRBD2. J was trimmed by 2 bases and V by 6 bases; bases with no gene match: 17. CDR3 size: 20 residues. Per germline, CDR1 MRHNA and CDR2 SNTAGT. The CDR3 nucleotides are TGTGCCAGCAGCCGTTTAACTTATACTAGCGGGAGACTAAACACCGGGGAGCTGTTTTTT. This sequence encodes CASSRLTYTSGRLNTGELFF.

The J gene is TRBJ2-3, the V gene TRBV5-4; D possibly corresponds to TRBD1 (6 bases). In germline, CDR1 is SGHNT, CDR2 YYREEE (reference sequence). CDR3 length: 14 residues. V shed 3 bases and J shed 4 bases, with 12 bases lying between them. For the CDR3, the DNA is TGTGCCAGCAGCTCCCAACAGGGCTCAGATACGCAGTATTTT. Encoded protein: CASSSQQGSDTQYF.

The rearrangement uses TRBV5-1 and TRBJ2-5, with 16 bases that match TRBD2. CDR3 length equals 16 residues. V shed 4 bases and J 8 bases; nucleotides not matched to a gene: 8. Germline CDR1 reads SGHRS; CDR2 reads YFSETQ. For the CDR3, the DNA is TGCGCCAGCAGCGGGACTAGCGGGGGGGTACCGCGTACCCAGTACTTC. Translation: CASSGTSGGVPRTQYF.

This sequence joins TRBV7-9 and TRBJ2-4, with 10 bases fitting TRBD1. The V gene end was trimmed by 4 bases and the J gene end by 2 bases; junction bases not matched to a gene: 8. Germline assignment: CDR1 SEHNR and CDR2 FQNEAQ (reference sequence). There are 17 residues in the CDR3. This CDR3 is CASSSPGQGRSKNIQYF. CDR3 in DNA: TGTGCCAGCAGCTCCCCGGGACAGGGGCGCTCCAAAAACATTCAGTACTTC.

The J gene is TRBJ2-1, the V gene TRBV5-1; 7 bases are shared with TRBD2. Looked up from germline, CDR1 is SGHRS and CDR2 is YFSETQ. This CDR3 has 17 residues. V shed 0 bases, J shed 0 bases, and the junction held 6 bases outside the gene matches. CDR3 protein: CASSLGLRGSSYNEQFF. As DNA, the CDR3 is TGCGCCAGCAGCTTGGGCTTGCGGGGGAGCTCCTACAATGAGCAGTTCTTC. Complete variable domain (other parts from reference TRBV5-1 and TRBJ2-1): KAGVTQTPRYLIKTRGQQVTLSCSPISGHRSVSWYQQTPGQGLQFLFEYFSETQRNKGNFPGRFSGRQFSNSRSEMNVSTLELGDSALYLCASSLGLRGSSYNEQFFGPGTRLTVL.

This sequence joins TRBV4-2 and TRBJ1-3; weak D call: TRBD1 (6 bases). The CDR3 runs to 16 residues. Germline V CDR1 and CDR2: LGHNA, YNFKEQ. V lost 1 base and J 2 bases, leaving 12 bases between the germline ends. CDR3 DNA sequence: TGTGCCAGCAGCCAAGCAGAACAGGGCACTGGAAACACCATATATTTT. Translation gives CASSQAEQGTGNTIYF.

The V call is TRBV29-1, the J call TRBJ2-1; D perhaps matches TRBD2 (7 bases). The germline V and J ends were trimmed by 6 bases and 7 bases, with 16 bases remaining between them. CDR3 length equals 13 residues. CDR1 is SQVTM and CDR2 is ANQGSEA in the germline V gene. This chain's CDR3 is CSVTEGGRNEQFF. The CDR3 region has the DNA TGCAGCGTGACGGAGGGGGGGAGAAATGAGCAGTTCTTC.